The TCR beta chain under discussion was sequenced for a study of shared clonotypes between healthy human individuals. Study-level points and caveats: What naive subsets generally showed was a larger estimated richness than memory subsets showed.

The CDR3 has 13 residues. CDR1 and CDR2 (germline): SGHKS, YYEKEE (reference sequence). Trimming removed 3 bases from V and 2 bases from J, with 8 bases in between. With regard to this clone: Its matching antigen is unknown.

Every one of the donors was a Caucasian adult that lived in Nashville, Tennessee. Execution of the assay was at deep level. Using immunoSEQ multiplex PCR, the repertoire was profiled, and TCRdb retains in-frame clones only, with some absent. This sample has millions of clones, with around 95% found just once. The sample taken for sequencing was naive CD4+ T cells sorted from blood. Stated subset: CD45RA+ positively selected. This TCR derives from a man between 18 and 29 years old in good health. The V call is TRBV5-5, the J call TRBJ1-2, with D tentatively TRBD1 (6 bases). This CDR3 reads CASSSGQNYGYTF. In nucleotides, the CDR3 is TGTGCCAGCAGCTCAGGACAGAACTATGGCTACACCTTC.